Shown below are 14 T cell receptor beta chains from a single sample sequenced in a study of blood T cell repertoires in COVID-19. TCRdb keeps only in-frame clones here, not all; method: immunoSEQ multiplex PCR. Of 150,000 to 200,000 clones in the sample, about 86% were seen once. Sequencing was performed on peripheral blood. These receptors were collected from a woman in her 70s with COVID-19, enrolled during active disease.

This clone turned up a few times. The rearrangement joins TRBV3-1 (or the pseudogene TRBV3-2) to TRBJ2-3, with 7 bases aligning to TRBD1. This CDR3 spans 15 amino acids. CDR1 and CDR2 (germline): LGHDT, YNNKEL (reference sequence). Trimming removed 4 bases from V and 2 bases from J; junction bases left unmatched: 6. Written as DNA, the CDR3 is TGTGCCAGCAGCCCCCGGGACAGAGACACAGATACGCAGTATTTT. Protein product: CASSPRDRDTDTQYF.

The chain joins TRBV28 to TRBJ2-7, with TRBD1 matching over 8 bases. Germline lookup yields CDR1 MDHEN and CDR2 SYDVKM. The ends lost 6 bases at V and 2 bases at J; junction bases unmatched: 3. This CDR3 is 13 amino acids long. CDR3 protein: CASRTQGAYEQYF. The CDR3 nucleotides read TGTGCCAGCAGGACACAGGGGGCCTACGAGCAGTACTTC.

The chain has TRBV2 and TRBJ1-3; tentatively, D is TRBD1 (6 bases). Between the trimmed V and J ends, which lost 6 bases and 0 bases, there was a span of 15 bases. The CDR3 is 16 amino acids. Germline CDR1 reads SNHLY; CDR2 reads FYNNEI. This CDR3 is CASRLDSANSGNTIYF. DNA for the CDR3: TGTGCCAGCAGGCTGGACAGTGCGAACTCTGGAAACACCATATATTTT.

The chain couples TRBV11-3 to TRBJ2-2, with 11 positions matching TRBD2. The ends lost 3 bases at V and 6 bases at J; junction bases unmatched: 6. In germline, CDR1 is SGHNT, CDR2 YENEEA. This CDR3 has 16 amino acids. CDR3 sequence reads: CASSLRLAGKSGELFF. The CDR3 nucleotides are TGTGCCAGCAGCTTGCGACTAGCGGGAAAATCCGGGGAGCTGTTTTTT.

The chain uses TRBV2 and TRBJ2-5, with a possible D match to TRBD1 (6 bases). Germline V gene data show CDR1 as SNHLY and CDR2 as FYNNEI. Trimming pared 2 bases from V and 4 bases from J, leaving 14 bases between. The CDR3 covers 15 residues. The CDR3 DNA is TGTGCCAGCAGTGAAAGGCAGGGGAACGGAGAGACCCAGTACTTC. As protein: CASSERQGNGETQYF. Complete variable domain (other parts from reference TRBV2 and TRBJ2-5): EPEVTQTPSHQVTQMGQEVILRCVPISNHLYFYWYRQILGQKVEFLVSFYNNEISEKSEIFDDQFSVERPDGSNFTLKIRSTKLEDSAMYFCASSERQGNGETQYFGPGTRLLVL.

This clone has only one observation. The gene calls are TRBV15 and TRBJ2-2; 10 bases agree with TRBD2. Germline loops: CDR1 LNHNV, CDR2 YYDKDF (reference sequence). V lost 1 base, J lost 1 base, and 15 bases stayed unmatched. The CDR3 covers 21 residues. In nucleotides, the CDR3 is TGTGCCACCAGCAGAGTTCATCGGGCTAGCGGGAGTTCGGTGAACACCGGGGAGCTGTTTTTT. Protein: CATSRVHRASGSSVNTGELFF.

This chain connects TRBV6-2 or TRBV6-3 to TRBJ2-7; the match to TRBD2 covers 7 bases. The CDR3 spans 14 residues. V gave up 2 bases and J gave up 6 bases; unmatched junction bases: 7. Germline assignment: CDR1 MNHEY and CDR2 SVGEGT. Here the CDR3 reads CASSYEFGGFEQYF. The CDR3 nucleotides are TGTGCCAGCAGTTACGAATTCGGGGGGTTCGAGCAGTACTTC.

This sequence joins TRBV14 and TRBJ2-3; a weak D match, TRBD2 (5 bases). This CDR3 comprises 15 residues. Germline CDR1 and CDR2: SGHDN and FVKESK. The V gene lost 2 bases and the J gene lost 4 bases, with 13 bases spanning the gap. CDR3 in amino acids: CASSQLQGSPDTQYF. CDR3 coding DNA: TGTGCCAGCAGCCAACTACAAGGGAGCCCAGATACGCAGTATTTT.

This clone was detected once. This sequence joins TRBV4-3 and TRBJ2-7; D gene uncertain. The germline CDR1 and CDR2 sequences are LGHNA and YSLEER. The CDR3 loop spans 16 amino acids. V lost 0 bases and J lost 3, with 15 bases in between. CDR3 loop: CASSQEARPSIYEQYF. The CDR3 DNA sequence: TGCGCCAGCAGCCAAGAGGCTCGCCCCTCGATCTACGAGCAGTACTTC.

V usage is TRBV18 and J usage is TRBJ2-7; TRBD1 agrees at 7 bases. V shed 3 bases and J 4 bases; nucleotides not matched to a gene: 6. Germline CDR1 and CDR2: KGHSH and LQKENI. CDR3 length: 14 residues. The CDR3 sequence: CASSPEGTAYEQYF. The CDR3 DNA reads TGTGCCAGCTCACCCGAGGGGACAGCTTACGAGCAGTACTTC.

This chain joins TRBV19 and TRBJ1-5; D is unresolved. From germline, CDR1 is LNHDA and CDR2 SQIVND (reference sequence). This CDR3 spans 13 amino acids. Trimming stripped 5 bases from V and 10 bases from J, with 15 bases between. CDR3 sequence reads: CASSPTRTEPQHF. The CDR3 region has the DNA TGTGCCAGTAGTCCGACACGTACGGAACCCCAGCATTTT.

The chain recombines TRBV5-6 with TRBJ2-5; 7 bases are a match to TRBD1. The CDR3 sequence is 14 residues long. Germline lookup yields CDR1 SGHDT and CDR2 YYEEEE. V lost 3 bases and J lost 5; bases outside the gene matches: 7. CDR3: CASSYPTGSETQYF. The DNA for the CDR3 is TGTGCCAGCAGCTACCCGACAGGGTCGGAGACCCAGTACTTC.

The genes are TRBV28 and TRBJ1-4, with 7 bases that match TRBD1. The CDR3 covers 14 residues. Unmatched junction bases numbered 7, after V lost 5 bases and J lost 7 bases. From germline, CDR1 is MDHEN and CDR2 SYDVKM. CDR3 nucleotide sequence: TGTGCCAGCAGTAACAGGGGCTTCGGTGAAAAACTGTTTTTT. Its translation is CASSNRGFGEKLFF.

V usage is TRBV6-2 or TRBV6-3 and J usage is TRBJ1-1, with D hard to call. The CDR3 length is 11 residues. From germline, CDR1 is MNHEY and CDR2 SVGEGT. V lost 3 bases, J lost 6 bases, and 5 bases lay in between. The CDR3 coding sequence is TGTGCCAGCAGTTATGGAGCTGAAGCTTTCTTT. This codes for CASSYGAEAFF.